Each of the 29 T cell receptor beta chains below was sequenced from the same sample in a study of T cells in Graves' hyperthyroidism and ophthalmopathy. Amplified TCR beta CDR3 regions derived from RNA transcripts. First-round RT-PCR with HTBI primers amplified the TCR CDR3 region. TCRdb re-analysed the multiplex PCR reads in MiXCR, keeping a single row per CDR3 protein. Counted here are 490,000 or so distinct CDR3 sequences, over 35% occurring once; the ten biggest clones make up about two fifths. Input material: peripheral blood or thyroid tissue (not recorded which). All receptors derive from an adult woman with Graves' disease, either hyperthyroidism or ophthalmopathy (not recorded which).

This clonotype was seen ten or more times. The CDR3 DNA reads as TGTGCCAGCAGTCCCGGGACGGGGGCTTTCTTT. It translates to CASSPGTGAFF. The gene calls are TRBV2 and TRBJ1-1; D might be TRBD1 (5 bases). The CDR3 sequence is 11 residues long. V shed 5 bases and J shed 11 bases, with 12 bases lying between them. CDR1 SNHLY and CDR2 FYNNEI come from the germline V gene.

This sequence joins TRBV12-3 or TRBV12-4 and TRBJ1-1; perhaps TRBD1 as D (5 bases). Trimming took off 8 bases at V and 12 bases at J, with 13 bases between the two ends. The CDR3 is made up of 10 amino acids. The CDR3 spells CASGAGEPFF. The CDR3 region has the DNA TGTGCCAGCGGGGCAGGTGAGCCTTTCTTT.

CDR3: CSARDYSTDQETQYF. For the CDR3, the DNA is TGCAGTGCTAGAGATTATTCGACGGATCAAGAGACCCAGTACTTC. The rearrangement uses TRBV20-1 and TRBJ2-5; D is uncertain. CDR1 DFQATT and CDR2 SNEGSKA come from the germline V gene (reference sequence). Trimming removed 0 bases at V and 2 bases at J, with 13 bases between. The CDR3 is 15 residues long.

The chain joins TRBV7-9 to TRBJ2-1; 10 bases line up with TRBD2. The length of the CDR3 is 16 residues. Germline V CDR1 and CDR2: SEHNR, FQNEAQ (reference sequence). The junction had 14 bases not matched to a gene; V was cut back by 5 bases and J by 10 bases. As DNA, the CDR3 is TGTGCCAGCAGCCAGAGACTAGCGGGTCCTGGATGGGAGCAGTTCTTC. It translates to CASSQRLAGPGWEQFF. Based on the CDR3 plus reference TRBV7-9 and TRBJ2-1, the full variable domain is DTGVSQNPRHKITKRGQNVTFRCDPISEHNRLYWYRQTLGQGPEFLTYFQNEAQLEKSRLLSDRFSAERPKGSFSTLEIQRTEQGDSAMYLCASSQRLAGPGWEQFFGPGTRLTVL.

This clonotype has only a few counts. This rearrangement joins TRBV2 to TRBJ1-1; TRBD1 is a possible D gene (6 bases). This CDR3 spans 13 amino acids. Germline-derived CDR1 and CDR2 are SNHLY and FYNNEI. CDR3 sequence reads: CARSPGAQTEAFF. The CDR3 nucleotides are TGTGCTAGATCCCCAGGGGCCCAAACTGAAGCTTTCTTT.

The chain uses TRBV15 and TRBJ1-4; tentative D call: TRBD1 (5 bases). V was shortened by 0 bases and J by 0 bases, with 8 bases between the two germline ends. Germline V gene lookup returns CDR1 LNHNV and CDR2 YYDKDF (reference sequence). This CDR3 contains 16 residues. CDR3 in amino acids: CATSRDGGATNEKLFF. For the CDR3, the DNA is TGTGCCACCAGCAGAGATGGGGGTGCAACTAATGAAAAACTGTTTTTT.

V and J are TRBV7-9 and TRBJ1-1; possible D gene TRBD1, 5 bases. This CDR3 has 15 amino acids. Trimming left V 3 bases short and J 4 bases short, with 15 bases between. Germline CDR1 reads SEHNR; CDR2 reads FQNEAQ (reference sequence). For the CDR3, the DNA is TGTGCCAGCAGCTTGTGGGCAGGGAGGTTCACTGAAGCTTTCTTT. Translated, it gives CASSLWAGRFTEAFF.

This chain connects TRBV7-2 to TRBJ1-1; D perhaps matches TRBD1 (6 bases). The length of the CDR3 is 14 residues. Per germline, CDR1 SGHTA and CDR2 FQGNSA. Trimming took off 5 bases at V and 2 bases at J, with 12 bases between the two ends. CDR3 coding DNA: TGTGCCAGCAGCATCGGACAGCTTAACACTGAAGCTTTCTTT. Its protein is CASSIGQLNTEAFF.

The V call is TRBV7-4, the J call TRBJ1-2; 10 nucleotides match TRBD1. Trimming took 3 bases from V and 8 from J; bases not matched to a gene: 6. Germline V gene data show CDR1 as SGHVT and CDR2 as SQSDAQ. The CDR3 extends over 14 amino acids. The CDR3 region is CASSFSTGGRGYTF. Written as DNA, the CDR3 is TGTGCCAGCAGCTTCTCGACAGGGGGCCGAGGCTACACCTTC.

This clonotype came up a few times. The chain couples TRBV2 to TRBJ1-6; 10 positions match TRBD1. Germline CDR1 and CDR2: SNHLY and FYNNEI. This CDR3 comprises 14 residues. With 6 bases clipped from V and 10 bases from J, the junction kept 6 bases outside the gene matches. In nucleotides, the CDR3 is TGTGCCAGCAGCTTAGGACAGGGGGAATCACCCCTCCACTTT. This encodes CASSLGQGESPLHF.

This clonotype has only one observation. The chain carries TRBV12-3 or TRBV12-4 and TRBJ1-2; D remains ambiguous. The CDR3 has 12 amino acids. V was trimmed by 4 bases and J by 8 bases, leaving 11 bases between them. Written as DNA, the CDR3 is TGTGCCAGCAGTTACGGTTCGCTCGGCTACACCTTC. Its protein product is CASSYGSLGYTF.

Ten or more counts support this clonotype. V gene TRBV11-2 combines with J gene TRBJ2-2; 15 bases agree with TRBD2. The length of the CDR3 is 18 residues. The V gene's germline CDR1 is SGHAT and CDR2 FQNNGV. Trimming cost V 5 bases and J 4 bases; bases outside gene matches: 8. CDR3 nucleotide sequence: TGTGCCAGCAGCCCGAGGACTAGCGGGAGGGTTAGCACCGGGGAGCTGTTTTTT. This codes for CASSPRTSGRVSTGELFF.

This chain links TRBV15 with TRBJ1-1; D is undetermined. Trimming removed 3 bases at V and 4 bases at J, with 12 bases between. The CDR3 loop spans 14 amino acids. The germline V gene encodes CDR1 LNHNV and CDR2 YYDKDF (reference sequence). The CDR3 DNA follows: TGTGCCACCAGCAGTGGGTCTGGCGTCACTGAAGCTTTCTTT. Its protein product is CATSSGSGVTEAFF.

This clonotype was counted at least ten times. At one end the junction does not follow the germline gene, possibly because of a read error. The gene calls are TRBV7-7 and TRBJ1-4; a weak D match, TRBD1 (5 bases). Germline V gives CDR1 SSHAT, CDR2 FNYEAQ (reference sequence). The CDR3 contains 15 residues. As DNA, the CDR3 is TGTGCTAGCAGCCCCACCGGGGGTCCCAGTGAAAAACTGTTTTTT. Amino acid sequence: CASSPTGGPSEKLFF.

This chain links TRBV10-3 with TRBJ2-2; D is perhaps TRBD2 (5 bases). Germline V gene lookup returns CDR1 ENHRY and CDR2 SYGVKD. Deletions cut 11 bases from V and 2 bases from J, with 12 bases between. CDR3 length: 13 residues. The CDR3 nucleotides read TGTGCCTCCGAGGGTGATAACACCGGGGAGCTGTTTTTT. This encodes CASEGDNTGELFF.

Concerning this clonotype: At one end, the junction sequence differs from germline, possibly due to a read error. The chain has TRBV11-2 and TRBJ2-7; D possibly uses TRBD1 or TRBD2 (5 bases each). The V gene's germline CDR1 is SGHAT and CDR2 FQNNGV. This CDR3 has 14 residues. The CDR3 DNA sequence: TGCGCCAGCAGCCAAGATTTCCGGGGCCAAGAGCAGTACTTC. Its protein product is CASSQDFRGQEQYF.

The genes are TRBV18 and TRBJ2-7; TRBD1 is a possible D gene (6 bases). V lost 4 bases and J lost 5, with 15 bases in between. From germline, CDR1 is KGHSH and CDR2 LQKENI. The CDR3 has 14 amino acids. CDR3 protein: CASSLSTGPNEQYF. CDR3 in DNA: TGTGCCAGCTCACTGTCGACAGGTCCTAACGAGCAGTACTTC.

The V and J genes are TRBV15 and TRBJ1-2; tentatively, D is TRBD1 (6 bases). The CDR3 covers 16 residues. V lost 2 bases and J 0 bases, leaving 13 bases between the germline ends. Looked up from germline, CDR1 is LNHNV and CDR2 is YYDKDF (reference sequence). The CDR3 region has the DNA TGTGCCACCAGCAGAAAACGGACAGAAACTAACTATGGCTACACCTTC. Translated, it gives CATSRKRTETNYGYTF.

The gene calls are TRBV7-9 and TRBJ1-2; D is possibly TRBD1 (5 bases). CDR3 length: 14 amino acids. Germline V CDR1 and CDR2: SEHNR, FQNEAQ (reference sequence). Deletions cut 4 bases from V and 3 bases from J, with 12 bases between. The chain's CDR3 is CASSSPGADYGYTF. The CDR3 DNA is TGTGCCAGCAGCTCGCCCGGGGCGGACTATGGCTACACCTTC.

The chain links TRBV5-1 to TRBJ2-1; tentatively, D is TRBD2 (6 bases). This CDR3 has 15 amino acids. Germline lookup yields CDR1 SGHRS and CDR2 YFSETQ. With 2 bases removed from V and 0 bases from J, the gap between germline ends came to 9 bases. CDR3 amino acids: CASSFAGSSYNEQFF. CDR3 DNA sequence: TGCGCCAGCAGCTTTGCGGGAAGCTCCTACAATGAGCAGTTCTTC.

Ten or more counts support this clonotype. J is TRBJ1-1 and V is TRBV28, with D perhaps matching TRBD1 (5 bases). V dropped 6 bases and J dropped 4 bases, with 15 bases sitting between them. Germline assignment: CDR1 MDHEN and CDR2 SYDVKM. This CDR3 region has 14 residues. The CDR3 loop reads CASSLGGDGTEAFF. DNA of the CDR3: TGTGCCAGCAGCCTAGGTGGGGACGGCACTGAAGCTTTCTTT.

Ten or more counts support this clonotype. The V and J genes are TRBV25-1 and TRBJ1-1, with 7 bases lining up with TRBD1. J gave up 5 bases and V 4 bases, and 10 bases lay outside the gene matches. This CDR3 region has 15 residues. Germline CDR1 MGHDK, CDR2 SYGVNS. The DNA for the CDR3 is TGTGCCAGCAGTGGAGTCAGGGGGTCGGATACTGAAGCTTTCTTT. Amino acids: CASSGVRGSDTEAFF.

The genes are TRBV20-1 and TRBJ2-7, with D possibly being TRBD1 (5 bases). Germline V gene sequence: CDR1 DFQATT, CDR2 SNEGSKA (reference sequence). Trimming took 6 bases from V and 0 from J, leaving 18 bases between them. The CDR3 consists of 15 residues. The CDR3 DNA reads as TGCAGTGCCCAGGGCAGTACCTCAAGCTCCTACGAGCAGTACTTC. Residues: CSAQGSTSSSYEQYF.

This clonotype was seen repeatedly, ten times or more. V is TRBV25-1 and J is TRBJ2-7, with 9 bases identical to TRBD1. Germline CDR1 is MGHDK and CDR2 is SYGVNS. The junction had 11 bases not matched to a gene; V was cut back by 8 bases and J by 3 bases. The CDR3 is 15 residues long. CDR3 nucleotide sequence: TGTGCCAGCGGGACAGGGAACGGCTGGGTCTACGAGCAGTACTTC. As protein: CASGTGNGWVYEQYF.

V and J are TRBV24-1 and TRBJ1-4, with 8 bases identical to TRBD1. The CDR3 has 14 amino acids. Germline CDR1 and CDR2: KGHDR and SFDVKD. The junction had 10 bases not matched to a gene; V was cut back by 9 bases and J by 8 bases. CDR3 residues: CATYLGQGHEKLFF. CDR3 in DNA: TGTGCCACCTACCTCGGACAGGGACACGAAAAACTGTTTTTT.

This rearrangement joins TRBV29-1 to TRBJ2-5, with 9 bases lining up with TRBD1. From germline, CDR1 is SQVTM and CDR2 ANQGSEA. This CDR3 is 16 amino acids long. V lost 0 bases and J lost 0; bases outside the gene matches: 5. Here the CDR3 DNA reads TGCAGCGTTGAAGATCCGACAGGGGGATACCAAGAGACCCAGTACTTC. Its translation is CSVEDPTGGYQETQYF.

For the CDR3, the DNA is TGTGCCAGCAGTCCTCCGGGACGCTCCTACGAGCAGTACTTC. It specifies CASSPPGRSYEQYF. The chain joins TRBV6-5 to TRBJ2-7; D could derive from TRBD1 or TRBD2 (5 bases each). This CDR3 region has 14 residues. Germline V gene lookup returns CDR1 MNHEY and CDR2 SVGAGI. With 5 bases removed from V and 0 bases from J, the gap between germline ends came to 11 bases.

The chain has TRBV29-1 and TRBJ1-2, with 11 bases that match TRBD1. In germline, CDR1 is SQVTM, CDR2 ANQGSEA. The CDR3 length is 19 residues. Trimming cost V 0 bases and J 9 bases; bases outside gene matches: 21. CDR3 in amino acids: CSVEDHGGTGGPTTVCYTF. The CDR3 DNA follows: TGCAGCGTTGAAGATCATGGAGGGACAGGGGGTCCGACAACCGTATGCTACACCTTC.

This clonotype has at least ten counts. The chain is built from TRBV4-2 and TRBJ2-5; TRBD2 agrees at 9 bases. The CDR3 consists of 16 residues. V gave up 1 base and J gave up 2 bases; unmatched junction bases: 5. Germline CDR1 LGHNA, CDR2 YNFKEQ. CDR3 residues: CASSQVGAGGQETQYF. DNA of the CDR3: TGTGCCAGCAGCCAAGTCGGAGCGGGGGGTCAAGAGACCCAGTACTTC.